A selection of T cell receptor beta chains follows, all from one sample in a study of cytomegalovirus exposure and HLA in healthy donors. Assay used: immunoSEQ multiplex PCR; TCRdb lists only in-frame clones, some missing. Here the sample spans about 240,000 clones, about 86% being singletons. Sequencing was done on a sample of PBMCs. These TCRs come from a woman aged 60-70 years in good health and CMV-seropositive. Both conserved end residues are part of each CDR3.

V gene	J gene	CDR3 protein
TRBV19	TRBJ2-5	CASSIVAGRSQETQYF
TRBV6-5	TRBJ2-7	CASSYSGLLKDEQYF
TRBV10-3	TRBJ2-7	CATLDRGEQYF
TRBV4-2	TRBJ2-7	CASSQGTIEQYF
TRBV7-2	TRBJ1-5	CASSLMAGPNQPQHF
TRBV4-1	TRBJ2-2	CASSQDSQATGELFF
TRBV5-1	TRBJ2-5	CASSLSLAGQETQYF
TRBV6-5	TRBJ1-4	CASSYSDRSNEKLFF
TRBV6-6	TRBJ1-2	CASSYPGYGYTF
TRBV27	TRBJ1-5	CASSLRESYQPQHF
TRBV6-5	TRBJ1-2	CASRLGQGGGYTF
TRBV4-1	TRBJ1-6	CASSQGAGINSPLHF
TRBV15	TRBJ2-1	CATSRASSGRFNEQFF
TRBV6-1	TRBJ2-7	CASSAGQHEQYF
TRBV28	TRBJ1-1	CASSLSNSHRVSEAFF
TRBV5-1	TRBJ1-2	CASSRTGDYGYTF
TRBV15	TRBJ1-2	CATSGPGHGIDYGYTF
TRBV6-5	-	CASSYSGGGYEQYF
TRBV27	TRBJ1-6	CASRHRQGSQSINYNSPLHF
TRBV5-1	TRBJ1-4	CASSPGREDEKLFF
TRBV28	TRBJ2-2	CASSGSGTENTGELFF
TRBV4-1	TRBJ2-2	CASSQRGRLAGAIGELFF
TRBV5-1	TRBJ1-2	CASSDPGQGNGYTF
TRBV27	TRBJ1-1	CASSLGALVAEAFF
TRBV5-1	TRBJ2-3	CASSLDGTDTQYF
TRBV18	TRBJ1-2	CASSPGQDYGYTF
TRBV5-1	TRBJ2-5	CASSYGQTSQETQYF
TRBV7-2	TRBJ2-7	CASSISGGDAYEQYF
TRBV6-1	TRBJ1-5	CASSEARGGNQPQHF
TRBV7-3	TRBJ1-3	CASRGSGNTIYF
TRBV4-1	TRBJ2-7	CASSLPNGDSSYEQYF
TRBV7-2	TRBJ1-1	CASTLGFGGVAFF
TRBV13	TRBJ2-5	CASNNISGAGGQETQYF
TRBV6-5	TRBJ2-5	CASSYSIAGTSETQYF
TRBV4-2	TRBJ1-2	CASRDPTTGNYGYTF
TRBV13	TRBJ2-1	CASTGLAGGESSYNEQFF
TRBV9	TRBJ1-3	CASSDTTGRGNTIYF
TRBV20-1	TRBJ2-7	CSATTAREQYF
TRBV19	TRBJ2-7	CASSMGGQYF
TRBV4-2	TRBJ1-2	CASSQETGGNYGYTF